A selection of T cell receptor beta chains follows, all from one sample in a study of blood T cell repertoires in COVID-19. Generated by immunoSEQ multiplex PCR, the TCRdb table keeps only in-frame clones and is missing some. The repertoire holds approximately 180,000 clones, over 70% seen once, with around 6.3% in the top ten. The material sequenced was peripheral blood. The receptors stem from a woman aged 40 to 50 with COVID-19, enrolled during active disease. CDR3s include the opening cysteine and the closing phenylalanine or tryptophan. The D gene is left open where the match is weak. Size is omitted from some rows. Given values are once, few, many or a class for expanded clones.

j_call	v_call	d_call	cdr3_length	clone_size	cdr3_aa	cdr3_nt
TRBJ1-3	TRBV9	NA	13	NA	CASSVVFGNTIYF	TGTGCCAGCAGCGTAGTCTTTGGAAACACCATATATTTT
TRBJ2-1	TRBV4-1	NA	13	NA	CASSSRGLNEQFF	TGCGCCAGCAGCTCCCGCGGGCTCAATGAGCAGTTCTTC
TRBJ2-2	TRBV6-6	TRBD2	17	NA	CASSRYRQRGNTGELFF	TGTGCCAGCAGCCGATACCGCCAGCGGGGGAACACCGGGGAGCTGTTTTTT
TRBJ1-1	TRBV19	NA	12	NA	CASDRGSTEAFF	TGTGCCAGTGATCGGGGGAGCACTGAAGCTTTCTTT
TRBJ2-3	TRBV5-1	NA	12	NA	CASSLRGNTQYF	TGCGCCAGCAGCTTGCGGGGGAATACGCAGTATTTT
TRBJ1-2	TRBV7-2	NA	13	NA	CASSADRSYGYTF	TGTGCCAGCAGCGCCGACAGGAGTTATGGCTACACCTTC
TRBJ1-3	TRBV27	NA	14	NA	CASSLNRDENTIYF	TGTGCCAGCAGTTTAAACAGGGACGAAAACACCATATATTTT
TRBJ1-1	TRBV27	TRBD1	16	NA	CASSSTQTGGFTEAFF	TGTGCCAGCAGTTCCACCCAGACAGGGGGCTTCACTGAAGCTTTCTTT
TRBJ2-7	TRBV11-3	NA	15	NA	CASSLFRGRADEQYF	TGTGCCAGCAGCTTATTCAGGGGCCGGGCGGACGAGCAGTACTTC
TRBJ1-5	TRBV7-8	TRBD1	17	NA	CASSLGDRGFSNQPQHF	TGTGCCAGCAGCTTAGGCGACAGGGGGTTTAGCAATCAGCCCCAGCATTTT
TRBJ2-1	TRBV5-6	NA	12	NA	CASSLLKNEQFF	TGTGCCAGCAGCTTGTTAAAAAATGAGCAGTTCTTC
TRBJ1-2	TRBV6-5	TRBD1	15	NA	CASSSISTGTYGYTF	TGTGCCAGCAGTTCCATCTCGACAGGGACCTATGGCTACACCTTC
TRBJ2-7	TRBV28	NA	12	NA	CASSLTAYEQYF	TGTGCCAGCAGTTTAACGGCCTACGAGCAGTACTTC
TRBJ1-1	TRBV11-3	NA	15	NA	CASSLGAGVNTEAFF	TGTGCCAGCAGCTTAGGGGCAGGGGTGAACACTGAAGCTTTCTTT
TRBJ2-2	TRBV5-4	NA	17	once	CASSLATGGQVVAELFF	TGTGCCAGCAGCTTGGCAACTGGGGGCCAAGTAGTCGCGGAGCTGTTTTTT
TRBJ1-6	TRBV6-6	NA	12	NA	CASRQGNSPLHF	TGTGCCAGCAGACAGGGTAATTCACCCCTCCACTTT
TRBJ1-6	TRBV2	NA	14	once	CATQPRDSRSPLHF	TGTGCCACCCAACCACGGGATTCGCGTTCACCCCTCCACTTT
TRBJ1-1	TRBV29-1	NA	10	NA	CSARMTEAFF	TGCAGCGCCAGGATGACTGAAGCTTTCTTT
TRBJ2-7	TRBV6-5	NA	14	once	CASRRRDTSYEQYF	TGTGCCAGCAGACGCCGGGACACCTCATACGAGCAGTACTTC
TRBJ2-3	TRBV5-6	NA	14	once	CASSLVFSTDTQYF	TGTGCCAGCAGCTTGGTCTTTAGCACAGATACGCAGTATTTT
TRBJ1-2	TRBV2	TRBD1	15	NA	CASSSRGTGPYGYTF	TGTGCCAGCAGTTCACGCGGGACAGGGCCCTATGGCTACACCTTC
TRBJ2-1	TRBV5-1	TRBD1	15	once	CASSLGQGGRNEQFF	TGCGCCAGCAGCTTGGGACAGGGTGGTAGGAATGAGCAGTTCTTC
TRBJ2-1	TRBV5-1	TRBD1	13	once	CASTQTGVNEQFF	TGCGCCAGCACTCAGACAGGGGTAAATGAGCAGTTCTTC
TRBJ1-3	TRBV15	TRBD1	16	NA	CATSRGDRGYGNTIYF	TGTGCCACCAGCAGAGGGGACAGGGGTTATGGAAACACCATATATTTT
TRBJ2-7	TRBV5-8	TRBD1	14	NA	CASSAYRGTYEQYF	TGTGCCAGCAGCGCATACAGGGGTACCTACGAGCAGTACTTC
TRBJ1-3	TRBV12-3/TRBV12-4	TRBD1	13	NA	CASSDRVGNTIYF	TGTGCCAGCAGCGACAGGGTTGGAAACACCATATATTTT
TRBJ1-2	TRBV6-2/TRBV6-3	NA	13	once	CASSPRGAHGYTF	TGTGCCAGCAGTCCCCGGGGGGCCCATGGCTACACCTTC
TRBJ1-1	TRBV19	TRBD1	15	NA	CASRAIDRGNTEAFF	TGTGCCAGTAGGGCTATCGACAGGGGGAACACTGAAGCTTTCTTT
TRBJ1-1	TRBV7-2	NA	16	NA	CASSLGGAGGNTEAFF	TGTGCCAGCAGCTTGGGGGGGGCAGGAGGGAACACTGAAGCTTTCTTT
TRBJ2-7	TRBV6-1	TRBD2	14	few	CASSVASGAYEQYF	TGTGCCAGCAGTGTAGCTAGCGGGGCCTACGAGCAGTACTTC
TRBJ1-3	TRBV5-4	NA	14	NA	CASSLGLSGNTIYF	TGTGCCAGCAGCTTGGGACTCTCTGGAAACACCATATATTTT
TRBJ1-5	TRBV27	TRBD1	14	NA	CASTPGTGNQPQHF	TGTGCCAGCACCCCCGGGACAGGGAATCAGCCCCAGCATTTT
TRBJ1-5	TRBV4-2	TRBD1	13	NA	CASSLDRGQPQHF	TGTGCCAGCAGCTTGGACAGGGGGCAGCCCCAGCATTTT
TRBJ1-2	TRBV2	TRBD1	12	NA	CASMGTDFGYTF	TGTGCCAGCATGGGGACAGATTTTGGCTACACCTTC
TRBJ2-7	TRBV6-4	TRBD2	14	once	CASSEGLAGDEQYF	TGTGCCAGCAGTGAGGGACTAGCGGGGGACGAGCAGTACTTC
TRBJ2-1	TRBV10-1	TRBD1	17	few	CASSESWDRATYNEQFF	TGCGCCAGCAGTGAGTCTTGGGACAGGGCCACCTACAATGAGCAGTTCTTC
TRBJ2-7	TRBV19	TRBD2	16	NA	CASSIVISGRGYEQYF	TGTGCCAGTAGTATAGTAATTAGCGGGAGGGGCTACGAGCAGTACTTC
TRBJ1-1	TRBV29-1	NA	14	NA	CSVYSLSLGPEAFF	TGCAGCGTTTACTCCCTGTCCCTGGGGCCTGAAGCTTTCTTT
TRBJ1-1	TRBV28	TRBD1	13	NA	CASQGGGDTEAFF	TGTGCCAGTCAGGGGGGAGGAGACACTGAAGCTTTCTTT
TRBJ2-7	TRBV2	TRBD1	13	NA	CASGGQGLSEQYF	TGTGCCAGCGGGGGACAGGGTCTCAGCGAGCAGTACTTC
TRBJ1-1	TRBV5-1	TRBD1	15	NA	CASSPTGGEWTEAFF	TGCGCCAGCAGCCCTACAGGGGGCGAGTGGACTGAAGCTTTCTTT
TRBJ1-5	TRBV19	TRBD1	16	NA	CASKRPGQGETRLQHF	TGTGCCAGTAAAAGGCCGGGGCAGGGGGAAACCCGGCTCCAGCATTTT
TRBJ2-1	TRBV5-3	NA	17	few	CARSLARSLSSYNEQFF	TGTGCCAGAAGCTTGGCTCGTAGCCTTAGTTCCTACAATGAGCAGTTCTTC
TRBJ2-7	TRBV28	NA	14	NA	CASGFQGGWNEQYF	TGTGCCAGCGGGTTCCAGGGGGGTTGGAACGAGCAGTACTTC
TRBJ1-2	TRBV28	NA	16	NA	CASSLWDPNTEYGYTF	TGTGCCAGCAGTTTATGGGATCCCAACACGGAGTATGGCTACACCTTC
TRBJ2-6	TRBV11-3	TRBD1	17	NA	CASATTTGGAGANVLTF	TGTGCCAGCGCTACTACTACAGGGGGCGCTGGGGCCAACGTCCTGACTTTC
TRBJ2-5	TRBV5-1	TRBD2	16	NA	CASSMTSGAFQETQYF	TGCGCCAGCAGCATGACTAGCGGAGCTTTTCAAGAGACCCAGTACTTC
TRBJ1-1	TRBV5-6	NA	12	NA	CASSLSVAEAFF	TGTGCCAGCAGCTTGTCGGTAGCTGAAGCTTTCTTT
TRBJ2-3	TRBV6-5	NA	13	NA	CASSYAGTDTQYF	TGTGCCAGCAGTTACGCGGGGACAGATACGCAGTATTTT